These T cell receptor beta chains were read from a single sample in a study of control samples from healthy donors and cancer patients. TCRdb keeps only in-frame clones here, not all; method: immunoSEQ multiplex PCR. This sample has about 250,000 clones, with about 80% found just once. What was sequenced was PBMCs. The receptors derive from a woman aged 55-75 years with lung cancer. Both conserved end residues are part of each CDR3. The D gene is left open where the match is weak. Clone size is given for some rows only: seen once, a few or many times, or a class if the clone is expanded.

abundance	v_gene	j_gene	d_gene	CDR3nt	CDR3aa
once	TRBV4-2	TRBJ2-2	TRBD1	TGTGCCAGCAGCCAACGGGGACAGGGGACTTCCACCGGGGAGCTGTTTTTT	CASSQRGQGTSTGELFF
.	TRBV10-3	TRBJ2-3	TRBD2	TGTGCCATCAGAGCCCCCTTCCGGGATAGCGGGGGGCAAGGAGATACGCAGTATTTT	CAIRAPFRDSGGQGDTQYF
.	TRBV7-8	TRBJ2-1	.	TGTGCCAGCAGCTTGGGAGCCCGTGCCGGTGAGCAGTTCTTC	CASSLGARAGEQFF
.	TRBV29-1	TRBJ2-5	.	TGCAGCGTTGGGAGAGAGGGAGAGACCCAGTACTTC	CSVGREGETQYF
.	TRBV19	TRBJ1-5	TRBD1	TGTGCCAGTAGGACCGGACAGGGGAGCAATCAGCCCCAGCATTTT	CASRTGQGSNQPQHF
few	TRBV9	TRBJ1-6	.	TGTGCCAGCAGCGTAGGTTCACAGCTTGGAACAAGTTTGCCCCTCCACTTT	CASSVGSQLGTSLPLHF
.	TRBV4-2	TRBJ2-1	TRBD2	TGTGCCAGCAGCCAAGATGAGCGGGAGGTCTACAATGAGCAGTTCTTC	CASSQDEREVYNEQFF
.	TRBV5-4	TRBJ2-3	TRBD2	TGTGCCAGCAGAGGGACTAGCGGACTCACAGATACGCAGTATTTT	CASRGTSGLTDTQYF
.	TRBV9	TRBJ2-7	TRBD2	TGTGCCAGCAGCGTAGGGGGAGGGAGCGCCTACGAGCAGTACTTC	CASSVGGGSAYEQYF
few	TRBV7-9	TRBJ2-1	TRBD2	TGTGCCAGCAGCTTAGCCGGTACTAGCGGGGGGCTCCCGTTCTTC	CASSLAGTSGGLPFF
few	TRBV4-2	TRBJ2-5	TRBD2	TGTGCCAGCAGCCAGATGAGAATGAGCGGGAGAGTTGAAGAGACCCAGTACTTC	CASSQMRMSGRVEETQYF
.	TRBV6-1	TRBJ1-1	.	TGTGCCAGCAGTGAACACAGGACTGAAGCTTTCTTT	CASSEHRTEAFF
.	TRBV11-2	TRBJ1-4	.	TGTGCCAGCAGCCCACGGGGCCCAACTAATGAAAAACTGTTTTTT	CASSPRGPTNEKLFF
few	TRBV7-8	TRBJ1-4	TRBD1	TGTGCCAGCAGCTTACGGGACAGTCGGAGGGAAAAACTGTTTTTT	CASSLRDSRREKLFF
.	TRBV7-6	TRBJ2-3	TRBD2	TGTGCCAGCAGCTTAGTAGGGACTAGTGTTACAGATACGCAGTATTTT	CASSLVGTSVTDTQYF
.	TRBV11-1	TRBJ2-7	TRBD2	TGTGCCAGCAGCTTAACCGGGACTAGCGGGATTGAGCAGTACTTC	CASSLTGTSGIEQYF
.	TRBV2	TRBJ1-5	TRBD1	TGTGCCAGCAGTGGGACAGGGGGAATCCTTCAGCCCCAGCATTTT	CASSGTGGILQPQHF
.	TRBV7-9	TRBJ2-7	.	TGTGCCAGCAGCTTGGGGACTTTCTACGAGCAGTACTTC	CASSLGTFYEQYF
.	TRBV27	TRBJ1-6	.	TGTGCCAGCAGTTTTCGACAGGACCACTCCTATAATTCACCCCTCCACTTT	CASSFRQDHSYNSPLHF
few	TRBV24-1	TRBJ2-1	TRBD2	TGTGCCACCAGTGAGAGGACTAGCTCCCGCAATGAGCAGTTCTTC	CATSERTSSRNEQFF
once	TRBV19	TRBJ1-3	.	TGTGCCAGTAGTATCGTTGTTTTTGGAAACACCATATATTTT	CASSIVVFGNTIYF
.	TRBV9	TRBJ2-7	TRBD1	TGTGCCAGCAGCGCCTCAGGGGGTAACGAGCAGTACTTC	CASSASGGNEQYF
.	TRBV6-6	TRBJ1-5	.	TGTGCCAGCAGTCCTAGCAGAGGTCGCTTGAGCAATCAGCCCCAGCATTTT	CASSPSRGRLSNQPQHF
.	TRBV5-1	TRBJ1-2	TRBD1	TGCGCCAGCAGCCCCGGACAGGGCAACCTCTATGGCTACACCTTC	CASSPGQGNLYGYTF
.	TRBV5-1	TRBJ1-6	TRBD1	TGCGCCAGCAGCCAGGACAGGGAGCATTCACCCCTCCACTTT	CASSQDREHSPLHF
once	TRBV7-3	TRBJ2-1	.	TGTGCCAGCAGCTTTGGCCATGAGCAGTTCTTC	CASSFGHEQFF
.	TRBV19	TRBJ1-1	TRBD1	TGTGCCAGTACAACGGGACAGTTCGCCGTCTCTGAAGCTTTCTTT	CASTTGQFAVSEAFF
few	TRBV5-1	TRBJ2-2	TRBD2	TGCGCCAGCAGCTTGAATCCGGGGGGCACCGGGGAGCTGTTTTTT	CASSLNPGGTGELFF
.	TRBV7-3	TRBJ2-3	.	TGTGCCAGCAGCCTCCTAGGGCCCACAGATACGCAGTATTTT	CASSLLGPTDTQYF
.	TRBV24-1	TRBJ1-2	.	TGTGCCACCAGTGTTACTGCGGCTTATGGCTACACCTTC	CATSVTAAYGYTF
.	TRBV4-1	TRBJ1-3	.	TGCGCCAGCAGCCTGACGGGGGACGGAAACACCATATATTTT	CASSLTGDGNTIYF
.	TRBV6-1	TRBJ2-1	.	TGTGCCAGCAGTGAAAGGGGTCTCTACAATGAGCAGTTCTTC	CASSERGLYNEQFF
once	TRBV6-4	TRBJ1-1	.	TGTGCCAGCAGATCAAAGGGTCAGCCCGGTTTGAACACTGAAGCTTTCTTT	CASRSKGQPGLNTEAFF
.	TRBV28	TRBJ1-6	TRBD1	TGTGCCAGCATACAGGGGGTGCTTTCACCCCTCCACTTT	CASIQGVLSPLHF
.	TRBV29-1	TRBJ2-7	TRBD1	TGCAGCGTTGAAGTTGGAACAGGGGCGAGCGAGCAGTACTTC	CSVEVGTGASEQYF
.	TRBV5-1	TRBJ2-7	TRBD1	TGCGCCAGCAGCTCCCTAGGACAGGGGGCCTCCGAGCAGTACTTC	CASSSLGQGASEQYF
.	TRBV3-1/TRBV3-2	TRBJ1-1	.	TGTGCCAGCAGCCCCCCGGGGAACACTGAAGCTTTCTTT	CASSPPGNTEAFF
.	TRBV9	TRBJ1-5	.	TGTGCCAGCAGCCGGGACACTAGCAATCAGCCCCAGCATTTT	CASSRDTSNQPQHF
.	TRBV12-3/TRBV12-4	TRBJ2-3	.	TGTGCCTGCCGTGCCCCAGATACGCAGTATTTT	CACRAPDTQYF
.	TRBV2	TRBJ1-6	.	TGTGCCAGCAGGAGGGAGGGAGGCGAAAGTTCACCCCTCCACTTT	CASRREGGESSPLHF
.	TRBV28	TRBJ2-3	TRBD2	TGTGCCAGCAGTCCCGGGACTAGCAGGGGGGATACGCAGTATTTT	CASSPGTSRGDTQYF
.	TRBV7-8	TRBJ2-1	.	TGTGCCAGCAGCTTAGCGCGTCTTTGGGGGGCCGTGGATGAGCAGTTCTTC	CASSLARLWGAVDEQFF
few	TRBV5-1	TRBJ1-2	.	TGCGCCAGCAGCGCCAGGTCAGCCCTTGACTATGGCTACACCTTC	CASSARSALDYGYTF
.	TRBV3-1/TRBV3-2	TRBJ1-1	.	TGTGCCAGCAGCCGCGGGAATAGGAACACTGAAGCTTTCTTT	CASSRGNRNTEAFF
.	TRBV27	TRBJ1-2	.	TGTGCCAGCAGTCAGACAGGTGCCCGTGCCTACACCTTC	CASSQTGARAYTF
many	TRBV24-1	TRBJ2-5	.	TGTGCCACCAGTGACTCCAGGCAGGCGGGGCAAGAGACCCAGTACTTC	CATSDSRQAGQETQYF
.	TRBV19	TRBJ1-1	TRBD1	TGTGCCAGTAGCGTGACAGGGAAGGGTGAAGCTTTCTTT	CASSVTGKGEAFF
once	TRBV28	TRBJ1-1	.	TGTGCCAGCAGTTTACTAAGACTACACCTCACTGAAGCTTTCTTT	CASSLLRLHLTEAFF
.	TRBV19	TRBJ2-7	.	TGTGCCAGCAGCGGACAGGGAGGGTACGAGCAGTACTTC	CASSGQGGYEQYF
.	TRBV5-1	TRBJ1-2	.	TGCGCCAGCAGCTTGGTCGGTATTGATATGGGCGGCTACACCTTC	CASSLVGIDMGGYTF
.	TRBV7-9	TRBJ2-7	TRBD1	TGTGCCAGCACACCTGGTGGGACAGGGGGTGGATACGAGCAGTACTTC	CASTPGGTGGGYEQYF
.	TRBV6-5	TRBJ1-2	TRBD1	TGTGCCAGCTCCCCGGGACAGACGAGCCGTGGCTACACCTTC	CASSPGQTSRGYTF
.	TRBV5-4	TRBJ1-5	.	TGTGCCAGCAGCTTGGGAGGGGGACAACTTAGCAATCAGCCCCAGCATTTT	CASSLGGGQLSNQPQHF
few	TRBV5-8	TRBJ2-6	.	TGTGCCAGCAGCGGAGTGGCAGGGGTAGCCAACGTCCTGACTTTC	CASSGVAGVANVLTF
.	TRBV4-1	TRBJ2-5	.	TGCGCCAGCAGCCAAGATTGGCCAGGGGAGACCCAGTACTTC	CASSQDWPGETQYF